The next 23 T cell receptor beta chains were all read from a single sample in a study of shared clonotypes between healthy human individuals. The repertoire was sequenced with immunoSEQ multiplex PCR; TCRdb's copy has only in-frame clones and lacks some. The sample has roughly 2.5 million clones; 85% to 95% are singletons. Material for sequencing was naive CD4+ T cells sorted from blood. Subset reported: CD45RA+ positively selected. These TCRs come from a man between 18 and 29 years old in good health.

This chain links TRBV19 with TRBJ1-1; D gene ambiguous. This CDR3 has 14 amino acids. The ends were cut back, 1 base at V and 5 bases at J, with 11 bases in the middle. Germline CDR1 is LNHDA and CDR2 is SQIVND (reference sequence). The CDR3 sequence: CASSIGTAKTEAFF. Written as DNA, the CDR3 is TGTGCCAGTAGTATAGGAACAGCAAAAACTGAAGCTTTCTTT.

The CDR3 DNA reads TGTGCCAGCAGCCGGACTCCGAAATACGAGCAGTACTTC. It codes for CASSRTPKYEQYF. The chain carries TRBV5-6 and TRBJ2-7, with D possibly TRBD2 on 5 matching bases. Germline loops: CDR1 SGHDT, CDR2 YYEEEE. The CDR3 is made up of 13 amino acids. With 4 bases removed from V and 4 bases from J, the gap between germline ends came to 12 bases.

V usage is TRBV4-1 and J usage is TRBJ1-3; D is ambiguous. The CDR3 runs 17 residues. V was cut by 3 bases and J by 0 bases, with 15 bases left in between. Germline lookup yields CDR1 MGHRA and CDR2 YSYEKL. For the CDR3, the DNA is TGCGCCAGCAGCCACCCGACCGGGCCCCTCTCTGGAAACACCATATATTTT. Protein product: CASSHPTGPLSGNTIYF.

On this clone: The identical CDR3 is also encoded by other nucleotide sequences in the sample. The V gene is TRBV27, the J gene TRBJ1-6; D gene unclear. Germline CDR1 reads MNHEY; CDR2 reads SMNVEV (reference sequence). This CDR3 has 15 residues. Trimming took 4 bases from V and 1 from J, leaving 8 bases between them. The CDR3 coding sequence is TGTGCCAGCAGTTCCCGCCAGTCCTATAATTCACCCCTCCACTTT. Its translation: CASSSRQSYNSPLHF.

The chain joins TRBV10-3 to TRBJ2-7, with D possibly TRBD1 on 6 matching bases. V was trimmed by 7 bases and J by 2 bases, leaving 15 bases between them. In germline, CDR1 is ENHRY, CDR2 SYGVKD. The CDR3 covers 14 residues. The chain's CDR3 is CAITPDSFTYEQYF. CDR3 nucleotides: TGTGCCATCACCCCGGACAGCTTTACCTACGAGCAGTACTTC.

The rearrangement uses TRBV5-1 and TRBJ2-1; 9 bases map to TRBD2. The trim removed 4 bases at V and 3 bases at J, leaving 8 bases unmatched. CDR3 length equals 16 residues. Germline V gene sequence: CDR1 SGHRS, CDR2 YFSETQ. The CDR3 DNA reads TGCGCCAGCAGCATGACTAGCGGTCCGGGCTACAATGAGCAGTTCTTC. As protein: CASSMTSGPGYNEQFF.

The CDR3 protein is CASSFLAGGWNTGELFF. Here the CDR3 DNA reads TGCGCCAGCAGCTTCCTAGCGGGAGGGTGGAACACCGGGGAGCTGTTTTTT. The chain recombines TRBV5-1 with TRBJ2-2; 12 nucleotides align to TRBD2. This CDR3 is built from 17 residues. Trimming removed 2 bases from V and 1 base from J; junction bases left unmatched: 3. CDR1 is SGHRS, CDR2 YFSETQ, per germline.

The genes are TRBV7-3 and TRBJ2-3, with 14 bases that match TRBD2. CDR3 size: 17 residues. J was trimmed by 4 bases and V by 4 bases; bases with no gene match: 7. The germline V gene has CDR1 SGHTA and CDR2 FQGTGA. The CDR3, as DNA: TGTGCCAGCAGCTCGAACCGACTAGCGGGGGGGTCAGATACGCAGTATTTT. Protein: CASSSNRLAGGSDTQYF.

In its sample, this clone was seen once. The V gene is TRBV14, the J gene TRBJ1-1, with 9 bases identical to TRBD1. The CDR3 contains 15 residues. The germline V gene has CDR1 SGHDN and CDR2 FVKESK. With V trimmed by 1 base and J by 4 bases, 4 bases remained unmatched. In nucleotides, the CDR3 is TGTGCCAGCAGCCAAGCGACAGGGGGGGGCACTGAAGCTTTCTTT. Protein: CASSQATGGGTEAFF.

J is TRBJ2-7 and V is TRBV5-5, with D possibly matching TRBD2 (6 bases). The V and J ends lost 5 bases and 2 bases respectively, with 11 bases between them. Germline V gene lookup returns CDR1 SGHKS and CDR2 YYEKEE (reference sequence). The length of the CDR3 is 13 residues. CDR3 sequence reads: CASRPGETYEQYF. The CDR3 DNA sequence: TGTGCCAGCAGGCCGGGGGAAACCTACGAGCAGTACTTC.

This rearrangement joins TRBV11-3 to TRBJ1-3; TRBD1 aligns across 7 bases. The ends lost 5 bases at V and 3 bases at J; junction bases unmatched: 1. There are 13 residues in the CDR3. Germline V gene sequence: CDR1 SGHNT, CDR2 YENEEA. The CDR3 sequence is CASSDRDGNTIYF. The DNA of the CDR3 is TGTGCCAGCAGCGACAGGGATGGAAACACCATATATTTT.

The chain has TRBV5-6 and TRBJ2-7, with D perhaps TRBD1 or TRBD2 (6 bases each). CDR1 SGHDT and CDR2 YYEEEE come from the germline V gene. Trimming removed 0 bases at V and 5 bases at J, with 15 bases between. The CDR3 runs 15 residues. The CDR3 protein is CASSLASWGANEQYF. DNA of the CDR3: TGTGCCAGCAGCTTGGCCTCGTGGGGGGCAAACGAGCAGTACTTC.

The chain couples TRBV5-4 to TRBJ2-5; no firm D call. The CDR3 runs to 17 residues. Trimming removed 4 bases from V and 3 bases from J, with 22 bases in between. Germline CDR1 reads SGHNT; CDR2 reads YYREEE (reference sequence). The CDR3 sequence is CASSPVSIRATKETQYF. The CDR3, as DNA: TGTGCCAGCAGCCCCGTCTCGATTCGAGCCACCAAAGAGACCCAGTACTTC.

Only one count was recorded for this clone. This sample also contains other DNA sequences that code for the same CDR3. CDR3 coding DNA: TGTGCCAGCTCACCGCTCAATGAGCAGTTCTTC. This encodes CASSPLNEQFF. The chain couples TRBV18 to TRBJ2-1; D ambiguous. Per the germline V gene, CDR1 is KGHSH and CDR2 is LQKENI. The CDR3 covers 11 residues. V shed 3 bases and J shed 6 bases, with 3 bases lying between them.

The gene calls are TRBV4-1 and TRBJ2-1; D gene ambiguous. The length of the CDR3 is 16 residues. CDR1 and CDR2 (germline): MGHRA, YSYEKL. Trimming removed 3 bases at V and 5 bases at J, with 17 bases between. CDR3 region: CASSHPARSVDNEQFF. CDR3 coding DNA: TGCGCCAGCAGCCACCCAGCTAGATCGGTGGACAATGAGCAGTTCTTC.

V usage is TRBV6-1 and J usage is TRBJ1-3, with TRBD1 as a possible D gene (6 bases). Trimming stripped 1 base from V and 3 bases from J, with 10 bases between. The V gene's germline CDR1 is MNHNS and CDR2 SASEGT. CDR3 length equals 15 residues. The CDR3 sequence is CASSEVWTDGNTIYF. The CDR3 region has the DNA TGTGCCAGCAGTGAAGTTTGGACAGATGGAAACACCATATATTTT.

CDR3 in DNA: TGCGCCAGCAGCCGAGCCGGGACTGTCGCGAACACCGGGGAGCTGTTTTTT. Amino acid sequence: CASSRAGTVANTGELFF. This chain links TRBV4-1 with TRBJ2-2, with D possibly being TRBD2 (6 bases). In germline, CDR1 is MGHRA, CDR2 YSYEKL. V dropped 4 bases and J dropped 0 bases, with 15 bases sitting between them. This CDR3 is 17 amino acids long.

In its sample, this clone was seen once. The J gene is TRBJ2-7, the V gene TRBV11-2, with 9 positions matching TRBD2. CDR3 length equals 19 residues. J gave up 0 bases and V 3 bases, and 15 bases lay outside the gene matches. Germline CDR1 SGHAT, CDR2 FQNNGV. The DNA of the CDR3 is TGTGCCAGCAGCTTCCGGGTTGGAAAGCGGGAGGAGAGCTCCTACGAGCAGTACTTC. This encodes CASSFRVGKREESSYEQYF.

V and J are TRBV7-2 and TRBJ2-7; TRBD2 might be the D (6 bases). V gave up 2 bases and J gave up 7 bases, with 12 bases separating them. Germline CDR1 reads SGHTA; CDR2 reads FQGNSA. The CDR3 sequence is 13 residues long. CDR3 sequence (DNA): TGTGCCAGCAGCTTACTCCAAGGGAGGGAGCAGTACTTC. Its protein product is CASSLLQGREQYF.

This clone was seen a single time. CDR3 sequence reads: CASSLSQVEETQYF. CDR3 nucleotides: TGTGCCAGCAGCCTAAGCCAGGTAGAGGAGACCCAGTACTTC. The chain recombines TRBV4-2 with TRBJ2-5; D is uncertain. The CDR3 totals 14 residues. Germline V lookup: CDR1 LGHNA, CDR2 YNFKEQ. V lost 4 bases and J lost 5, with 14 bases in between.

CDR3 sequence (DNA): TGTGCCAGTAGTCCGACAGGGGTTTACTATGGCTACACCTTC. Protein sequence: CASSPTGVYYGYTF. The chain has TRBV19 and TRBJ1-2; TRBD1 matches 8 bases. This CDR3 spans 14 amino acids. The trim removed 5 bases at V and 3 bases at J, leaving 5 bases unmatched. Germline CDR1 reads LNHDA; CDR2 reads SQIVND (reference sequence).

The gene calls are TRBV6-6 and TRBJ1-6; 8 nucleotides line up with TRBD1. Germline CDR1 MNHNY, CDR2 SVGAGI (reference sequence). V lost 5 bases to trimming and J lost 10 bases; unmatched junction nucleotides: 13. This CDR3 comprises 16 residues. The CDR3 protein is CASSQGATGPGSPLHF. The CDR3 region has the DNA TGTGCCAGCAGTCAGGGGGCGACAGGCCCCGGATCACCCCTCCACTTT.

V gene TRBV7-3 combines with J gene TRBJ2-3, with 8 bases fitting TRBD1. V was clipped by 5 bases and J by 6 bases; unmatched bases: 4. Germline values: CDR1 SGHTA, CDR2 FQGTGA. CDR3 size: 13 residues. The CDR3 region is CASSSRQGDTQYF. As DNA, the CDR3 is TGTGCCAGCAGCAGCCGACAGGGGGATACGCAGTATTTT.